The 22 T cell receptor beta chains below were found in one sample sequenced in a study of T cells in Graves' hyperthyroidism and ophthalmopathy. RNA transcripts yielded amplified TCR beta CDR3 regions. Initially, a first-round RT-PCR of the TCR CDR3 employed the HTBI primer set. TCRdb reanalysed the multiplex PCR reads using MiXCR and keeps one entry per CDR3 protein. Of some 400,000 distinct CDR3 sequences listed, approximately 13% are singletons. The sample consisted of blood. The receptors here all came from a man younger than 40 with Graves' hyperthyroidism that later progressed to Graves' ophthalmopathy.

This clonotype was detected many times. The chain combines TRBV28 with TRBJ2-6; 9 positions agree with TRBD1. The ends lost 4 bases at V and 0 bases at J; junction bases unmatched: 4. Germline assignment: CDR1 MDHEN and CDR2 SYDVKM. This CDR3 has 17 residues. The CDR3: CASSSGQGNSGANVLTF. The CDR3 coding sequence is TGTGCCAGCAGTTCCGGACAGGGGAACTCTGGGGCCAACGTCCTGACTTTC.

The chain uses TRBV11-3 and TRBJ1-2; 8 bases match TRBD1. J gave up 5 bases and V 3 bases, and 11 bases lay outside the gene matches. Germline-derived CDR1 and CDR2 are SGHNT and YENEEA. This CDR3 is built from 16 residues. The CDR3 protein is CASSFGGDRFRYGYTF. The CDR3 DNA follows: TGTGCCAGCAGCTTTGGCGGGGACAGGTTTCGGTATGGCTACACCTTC.

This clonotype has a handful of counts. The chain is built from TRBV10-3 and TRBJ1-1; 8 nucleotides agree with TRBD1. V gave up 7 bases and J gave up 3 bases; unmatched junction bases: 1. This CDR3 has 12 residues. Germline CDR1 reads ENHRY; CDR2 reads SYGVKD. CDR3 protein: CAIKQGDTEAFF. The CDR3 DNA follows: TGTGCCATCAAACAGGGGGACACTGAAGCTTTCTTT.

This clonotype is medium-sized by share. The CDR3 here is CASSPPSTGSNTEAFF. The CDR3 nucleotides read TGTGCCAGCTCACCTCCCTCGACAGGATCGAACACTGAAGCTTTCTTT. V is TRBV18 and J is TRBJ1-1; possibly TRBD1 for D (6 bases). The CDR3 loop spans 16 amino acids. Deletions cut 3 bases from V and 1 base from J, with 15 bases between. The germline V gene encodes CDR1 KGHSH and CDR2 LQKENI.

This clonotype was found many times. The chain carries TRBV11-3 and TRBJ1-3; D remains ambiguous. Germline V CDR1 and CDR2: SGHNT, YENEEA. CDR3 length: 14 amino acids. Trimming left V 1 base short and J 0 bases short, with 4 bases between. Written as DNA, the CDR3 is TGTGCCAGCAGCTTAGGGGTCTCTGGAAACACCATATATTTT. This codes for CASSLGVSGNTIYF.

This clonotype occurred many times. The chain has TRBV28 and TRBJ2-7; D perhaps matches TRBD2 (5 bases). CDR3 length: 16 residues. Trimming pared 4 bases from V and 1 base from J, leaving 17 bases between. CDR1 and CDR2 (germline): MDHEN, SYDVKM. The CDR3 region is CASSSQPGSWSYEQYF. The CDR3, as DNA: TGTGCCAGCAGTTCTCAGCCGGGGTCGTGGTCCTACGAGCAGTACTTC.

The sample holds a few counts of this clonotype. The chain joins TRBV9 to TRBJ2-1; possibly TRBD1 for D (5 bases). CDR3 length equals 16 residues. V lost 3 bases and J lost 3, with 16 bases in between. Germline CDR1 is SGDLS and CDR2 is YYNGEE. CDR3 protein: CASSGQGNVLYNEQFF. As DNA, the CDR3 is TGTGCCAGCAGCGGTCAGGGTAATGTCCTCTACAATGAGCAGTTCTTC.

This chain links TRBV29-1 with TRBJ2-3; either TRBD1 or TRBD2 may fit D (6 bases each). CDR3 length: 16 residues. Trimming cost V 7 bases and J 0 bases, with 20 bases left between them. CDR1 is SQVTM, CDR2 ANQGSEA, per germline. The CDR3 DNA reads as TGCAGCGCCTCTCGATGGGGGGCCCCTAGCACAGATACGCAGTATTTT. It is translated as CSASRWGAPSTDTQYF.

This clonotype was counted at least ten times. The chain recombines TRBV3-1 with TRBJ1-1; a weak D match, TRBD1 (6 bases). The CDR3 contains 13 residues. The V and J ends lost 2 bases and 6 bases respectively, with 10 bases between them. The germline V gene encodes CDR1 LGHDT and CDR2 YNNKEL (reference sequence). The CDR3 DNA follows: TGTGCCAGCAGCCAACAGGGGTGGGCTGAAGCTTTCTTT. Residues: CASSQQGWAEAFF. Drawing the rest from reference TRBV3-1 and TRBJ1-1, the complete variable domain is DTAVSQTPKYLVTQMGNDKSIKCEQNLGHDTMYWYKQDSKKFLKIMFSYNNKELIINETVPNRFSPKSPDKAHLNLHINSLELGDSAVYFCASSQQGWAEAFFGQGTRLTVV.

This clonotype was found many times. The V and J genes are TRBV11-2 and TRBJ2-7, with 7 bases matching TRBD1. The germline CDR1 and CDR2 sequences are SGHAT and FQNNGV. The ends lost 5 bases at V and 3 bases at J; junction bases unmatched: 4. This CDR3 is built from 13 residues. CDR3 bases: TGTGCCAGCAGCGGGGACAGACTCTACGAGCAGTACTTC. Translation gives CASSGDRLYEQYF.

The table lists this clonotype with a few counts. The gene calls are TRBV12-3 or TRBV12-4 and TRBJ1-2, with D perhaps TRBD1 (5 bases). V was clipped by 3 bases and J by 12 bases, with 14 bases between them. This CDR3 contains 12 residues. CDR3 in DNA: TGTGCCAGCAGTTTCCAGGGCCACCAGGACACCTTC. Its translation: CASSFQGHQDTF.

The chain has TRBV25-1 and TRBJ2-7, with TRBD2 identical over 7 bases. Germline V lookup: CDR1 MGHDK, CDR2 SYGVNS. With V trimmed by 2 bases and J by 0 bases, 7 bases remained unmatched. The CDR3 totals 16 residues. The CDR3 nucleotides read TGTGCCAGCAGTGAAGAGGGGCGGGGGAGCTCCTACGAGCAGTACTTC. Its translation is CASSEEGRGSSYEQYF.

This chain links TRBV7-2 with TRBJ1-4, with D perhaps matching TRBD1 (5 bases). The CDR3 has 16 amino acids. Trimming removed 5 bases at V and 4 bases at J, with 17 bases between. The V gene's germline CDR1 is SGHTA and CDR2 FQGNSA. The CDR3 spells CASSNRPGRINEKLFF. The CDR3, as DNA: TGTGCCAGCAGCAACCGTCCGGGACGGATTAATGAAAAACTGTTTTTT.

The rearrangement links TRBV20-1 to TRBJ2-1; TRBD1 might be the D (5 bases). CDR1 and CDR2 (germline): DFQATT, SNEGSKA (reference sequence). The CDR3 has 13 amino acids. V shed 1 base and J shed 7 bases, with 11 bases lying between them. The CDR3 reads CSARVGATNEQFF. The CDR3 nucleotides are TGCAGTGCTAGAGTAGGGGCAACGAATGAGCAGTTCTTC.

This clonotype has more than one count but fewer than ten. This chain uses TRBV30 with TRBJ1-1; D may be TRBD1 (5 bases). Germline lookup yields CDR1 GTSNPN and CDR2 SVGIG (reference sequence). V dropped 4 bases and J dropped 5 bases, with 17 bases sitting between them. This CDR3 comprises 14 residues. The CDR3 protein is CAWKESPGATEAFF. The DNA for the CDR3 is TGTGCCTGGAAGGAAAGCCCCGGGGCAACTGAAGCTTTCTTT.

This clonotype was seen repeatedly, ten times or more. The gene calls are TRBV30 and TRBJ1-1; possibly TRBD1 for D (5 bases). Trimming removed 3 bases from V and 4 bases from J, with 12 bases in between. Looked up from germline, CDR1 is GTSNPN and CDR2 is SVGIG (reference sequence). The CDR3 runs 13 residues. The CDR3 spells CAWRDLGGTEAFF. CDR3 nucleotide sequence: TGTGCCTGGAGAGACCTCGGGGGCACTGAAGCTTTCTTT.

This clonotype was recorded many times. Here the CDR3 reads CASSLFTSQPQHF. The DNA of the CDR3 is TGTGCCAGCAGTTTATTTACTAGTCAGCCCCAGCATTTT. The chain joins TRBV28 to TRBJ1-5; D not resolved. This CDR3 has 13 residues. Germline values: CDR1 MDHEN, CDR2 SYDVKM. V gave up 1 base and J gave up 6 bases, with 7 bases separating them.

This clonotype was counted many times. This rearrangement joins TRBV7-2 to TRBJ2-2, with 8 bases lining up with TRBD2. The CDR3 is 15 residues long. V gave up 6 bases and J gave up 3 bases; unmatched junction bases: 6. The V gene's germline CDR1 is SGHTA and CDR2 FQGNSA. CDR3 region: CASRNGGADTGELFF. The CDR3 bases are TGTGCCAGCAGGAACGGGGGGGCAGACACCGGGGAGCTGTTTTTT.

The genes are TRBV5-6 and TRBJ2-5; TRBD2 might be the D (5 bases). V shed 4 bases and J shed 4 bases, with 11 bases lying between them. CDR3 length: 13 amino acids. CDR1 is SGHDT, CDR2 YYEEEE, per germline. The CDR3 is CASSPEAGETQYF. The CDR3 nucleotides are TGTGCCAGCAGCCCGGAGGCCGGAGAGACCCAGTACTTC.

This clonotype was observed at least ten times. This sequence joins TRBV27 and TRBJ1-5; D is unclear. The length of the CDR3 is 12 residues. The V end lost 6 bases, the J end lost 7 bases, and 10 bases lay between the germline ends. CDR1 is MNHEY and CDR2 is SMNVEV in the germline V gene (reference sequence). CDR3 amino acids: CASRAVGQPQHF. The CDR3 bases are TGTGCCAGCAGAGCCGTGGGACAGCCCCAGCATTTT.

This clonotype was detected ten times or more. The CDR3 nucleotides read TGTGCCAGCAGCCCGACAGGGGTGGGTTACGAGCAGTACTTC. Residues: CASSPTGVGYEQYF. The chain carries TRBV7-8 and TRBJ2-7; 8 nucleotides line up with TRBD1. CDR3 size: 14 residues. CDR1 is SGHVS and CDR2 is FQNEAQ in the germline V gene. V lost 5 bases, J lost 4 bases, and 7 bases stayed unmatched.

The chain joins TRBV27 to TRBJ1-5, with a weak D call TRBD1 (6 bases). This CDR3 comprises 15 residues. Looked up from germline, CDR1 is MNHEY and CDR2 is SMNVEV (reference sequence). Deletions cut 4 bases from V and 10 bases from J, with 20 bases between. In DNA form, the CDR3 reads TGTGCCAGCAGTTCCAGGGGAAGGGATCATCGACCCCAGCATTTT. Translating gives CASSSRGRDHRPQHF.